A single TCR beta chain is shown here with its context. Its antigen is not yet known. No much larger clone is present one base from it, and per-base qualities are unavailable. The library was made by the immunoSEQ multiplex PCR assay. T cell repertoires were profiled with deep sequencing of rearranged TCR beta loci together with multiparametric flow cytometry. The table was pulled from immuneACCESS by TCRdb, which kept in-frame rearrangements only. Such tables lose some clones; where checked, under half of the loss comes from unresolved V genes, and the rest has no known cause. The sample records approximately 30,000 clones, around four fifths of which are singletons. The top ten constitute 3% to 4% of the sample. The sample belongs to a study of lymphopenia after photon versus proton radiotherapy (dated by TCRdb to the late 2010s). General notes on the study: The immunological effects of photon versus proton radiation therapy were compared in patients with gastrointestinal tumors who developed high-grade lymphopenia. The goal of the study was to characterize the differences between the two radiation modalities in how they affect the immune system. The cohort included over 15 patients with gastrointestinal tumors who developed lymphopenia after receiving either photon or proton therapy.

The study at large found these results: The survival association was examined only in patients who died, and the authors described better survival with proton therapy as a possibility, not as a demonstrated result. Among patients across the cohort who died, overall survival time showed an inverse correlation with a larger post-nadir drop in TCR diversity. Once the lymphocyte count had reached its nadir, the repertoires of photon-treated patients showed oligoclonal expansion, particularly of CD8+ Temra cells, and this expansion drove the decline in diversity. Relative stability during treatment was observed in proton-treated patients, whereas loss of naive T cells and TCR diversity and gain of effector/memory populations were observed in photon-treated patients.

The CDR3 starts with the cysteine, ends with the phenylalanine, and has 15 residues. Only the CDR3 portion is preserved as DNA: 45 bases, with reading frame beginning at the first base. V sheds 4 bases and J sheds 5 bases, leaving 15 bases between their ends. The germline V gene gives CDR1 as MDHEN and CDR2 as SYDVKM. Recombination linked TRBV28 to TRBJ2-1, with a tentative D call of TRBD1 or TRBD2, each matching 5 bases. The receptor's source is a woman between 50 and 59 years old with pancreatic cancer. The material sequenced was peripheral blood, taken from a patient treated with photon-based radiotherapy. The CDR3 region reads CASSSPGQVDNEQFF. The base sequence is TGTGCCAGCAGTTCCCCGGGGCAGGTCGACAATGAGCAGTTCTTC.